These 25 T cell receptor beta chains came from one sample sequenced in a study of blood T cells in healthy people across ages. Combining a sample-barcoded 5' primer with a J-beta primer mix, a second PCR ran for roughly 7 to 12 cycles. TCRdb re-called the 5' RACE reads with MiXCR, one entry per CDR3 protein. The table records roughly 1,700,000 distinct CDR3 sequences, 28% of them present only once. The material sequenced was blood. The receptors originated from a woman aged 25 to 45 in good health.

This clonotype turned up a few times. The V call is TRBV27, the J call TRBJ2-7, with D possibly matching TRBD1 (6 bases). Germline V CDR1 and CDR2: MNHEY, SMNVEV (reference sequence). The CDR3 has 14 residues. Trimming took off 8 bases at V and 2 bases at J, with 16 bases between the two ends. The CDR3 region is CASGTLGGPYEQYF. In nucleotides, the CDR3 is TGTGCCAGCGGGACCCTAGGGGGTCCCTACGAGCAGTACTTC.

This sequence joins TRBV4-1 and TRBJ2-7; D may be TRBD1 (6 bases). V was cut by 1 base and J by 0 bases, with 13 bases left in between. The CDR3 totals 16 residues. Germline V lookup: CDR1 MGHRA, CDR2 YSYEKL. Here the CDR3 reads CASSQVRDTPSYEQYF. CDR3 in DNA: TGCGCCAGCAGCCAAGTCCGGGACACCCCCTCCTACGAGCAGTACTTC.

The chain recombines TRBV10-3 with TRBJ2-7; D remains ambiguous. This CDR3 comprises 16 residues. V shed 3 bases and J shed 0 bases, with 15 bases lying between them. Germline V CDR1 and CDR2: ENHRY, SYGVKD. CDR3 sequence (DNA): TGTGCCATCAGTGAAACACCGGGCCCTTTCTCCTACGAGCAGTACTTC. Translated: CAISETPGPFSYEQYF.

As to this clonotype: Relative to the germline gene, one junction end is altered; a read error may explain this. The chain combines TRBV2 with TRBJ1-2; no reliable D call. This CDR3 comprises 14 residues. Germline CDR1 and CDR2: SNHLY and FYNNEI. In DNA, the CDR3 is TGTGCCAGCAGTCTCTCCCCTAACAGCTATGGCCACACCTTC. This codes for CASSLSPNSYGHTF.

In its sample, this clonotype was seen many times. The chain recombines TRBV6-1 with TRBJ2-5; D call uncertain. This CDR3 contains 13 residues. V was cut by 3 bases and J by 5 bases, with 10 bases left in between. Germline V gene data show CDR1 as MNHNS and CDR2 as SASEGT. In nucleotides, the CDR3 is TGTGCCAGCAGTGATGGGGTAGTGGAGACCCAGTACTTC. This gives the protein CASSDGVVETQYF.

In the case of this clonotype: The junction does not match germline at one end; this may be a read error. The chain carries TRBV9 and TRBJ2-1, with a weak D call TRBD2 (5 bases). Germline CDR1 SGDLS, CDR2 YYNGEE. The CDR3 length is 15 residues. The chain's CDR3 is CSSSVDGSAYNEQFF. The CDR3 coding sequence is TGTTCCAGCAGCGTCGATGGTAGCGCCTACAATGAGCAGTTCTTC.

V gene TRBV10-3 combines with J gene TRBJ2-1; perhaps TRBD2 as D (6 bases). The length of the CDR3 is 15 residues. The germline V gene has CDR1 ENHRY and CDR2 SYGVKD. V was shortened by 5 bases and J by 4 bases, with 15 bases between the two germline ends. The CDR3 bases are TGTGCCATCAGTAACCGGGACTCCAAATACAATGAGCAGTTCTTC. Translation: CAISNRDSKYNEQFF.

This chain uses TRBV10-3 with TRBJ1-1; D is uncertain. V lost 4 bases and J 1 base, leaving 7 bases between the germline ends. Germline V gene lookup returns CDR1 ENHRY and CDR2 SYGVKD. This CDR3 region has 13 residues. The CDR3 loop reads CAISAPENTEAFF. In DNA form, the CDR3 reads TGTGCCATCAGTGCCCCGGAGAACACTGAAGCTTTCTTT.

This chain joins TRBV4-3 and TRBJ1-2, with D maybe TRBD1 (5 bases). The CDR3 covers 15 residues. V was pared by 0 bases and J by 4 bases, with 12 bases between. Germline V gives CDR1 LGHNA, CDR2 YSLEER. In DNA form, the CDR3 reads TGCGCCAGCAGCCAAGATAAGGGTAGGGGCTATGGCTACACCTTC. Amino acids: CASSQDKGRGYGYTF.

This clonotype was seen only a few times. This chain links TRBV12-3 or TRBV12-4 with TRBJ2-2; the D gene is possibly TRBD1 (5 bases). The CDR3 spans 13 residues. V was cut by 8 bases and J by 4 bases, with 11 bases left in between. The CDR3 DNA is TGTGCCAGCGCCAGGGATGGCACCGGGGAGCTGTTTTTT. Translation: CASARDGTGELFF.

The chain recombines TRBV2 with TRBJ2-4, with no clear D. The V end was cut by 2 bases, the J end by 3 bases, with 8 bases between. Germline lookup yields CDR1 SNHLY and CDR2 FYNNEI. The length of the CDR3 is 14 residues. CDR3 region: CASSEMQVKNIQYF. DNA of the CDR3: TGTGCCAGCAGTGAAATGCAGGTCAAAAACATTCAGTACTTC.

The rearrangement links TRBV18 to TRBJ2-1, with D possibly being TRBD2 (5 bases). This CDR3 has 16 amino acids. Germline V gene sequence: CDR1 KGHSH, CDR2 LQKENI. V was shortened by 0 bases and J by 7 bases, with 16 bases between the two germline ends. This chain's CDR3 is CASSPPKNNRGNEQFF. For the CDR3, the DNA is TGTGCCAGCTCACCACCGAAAAATAATCGGGGAAATGAGCAGTTCTTC.

The rearrangement joins TRBV11-2 to TRBJ1-4; possible D gene TRBD1, 5 bases. This CDR3 has 14 residues. CDR1 is SGHAT and CDR2 is FQNNGV in the germline V gene. V lost 5 bases and J 8 bases, leaving 15 bases between the germline ends. CDR3 sequence reads: CASSPGEVREKLFF. The CDR3 DNA reads TGTGCCAGCAGCCCGGGGGAGGTGCGGGAAAAACTGTTTTTT.

This chain links TRBV20-1 with TRBJ2-3; 7 bases line up with TRBD2. CDR3 size: 14 residues. V shed 5 bases, J shed 2 bases, and the junction held 7 bases outside the gene matches. Germline V gene data show CDR1 as DFQATT and CDR2 as SNEGSKA (reference sequence). Here the CDR3 DNA reads TGCAGTGCTCACTCAGCGGGGCCCACAGATACGCAGTATTTT. Protein sequence: CSAHSAGPTDTQYF.

Comment on this clonotype: A read error may account for a junction end that differs from germline. The J gene is TRBJ2-7, the V gene TRBV5-6; 9 bases are a match to TRBD1. Germline CDR1 SGHDT, CDR2 YYEEEE. The CDR3 loop spans 15 amino acids. The CDR3 DNA follows: TGTGCCAGCAGCAGGGGGACAGGGTCGAACCACGAGCGGTACTTC. This codes for CASSRGTGSNHERYF.

The J gene is TRBJ1-1, the V gene TRBV7-9; no reliable D call. The germline V and J ends were trimmed by 11 bases and 10 bases, with 14 bases remaining between them. The CDR3 extends over 10 amino acids. Germline lookup yields CDR1 SEHNR and CDR2 FQNEAQ (reference sequence). The CDR3 coding sequence is TGTGCCGGCCACGCTGAACGAGCTTTCTTT. It is translated as CAGHAERAFF.

The genes are TRBV6-1 and TRBJ1-1; 9 nucleotides line up with TRBD1. Losses at the gene ends were 7 bases for V and 5 bases for J; bases not matched to a gene: 5. The CDR3 is 13 residues long. Germline-derived CDR1 and CDR2 are MNHNS and SASEGT. The CDR3 DNA reads TGTGCCAGCAAGGACAGGGGCAGGACTGAAGCTTTCTTT. This encodes CASKDRGRTEAFF.

This clonotype was seen a handful of times. The chain combines TRBV6-6 with TRBJ1-1; D ambiguous. Trimming left V 8 bases short and J 5 bases short, with 9 bases between. The germline gives CDR1 MNHNY, CDR2 SVGAGI (reference sequence). The CDR3 contains 11 residues. CDR3 DNA sequence: TGTGCCAGCGCAGAGGCAACTGAAGCTTTCTTT. This codes for CASAEATEAFF.

This clonotype was counted a single time. Being one base from a much bigger clone, this may be a read error. The CDR3, as DNA: TGTGCTAGTGGTTTCGACTACAATGAGCAGTTCTTC. Its translation: CASGFDYNEQFF. The V and J genes are TRBV12-5 and TRBJ2-1; D ambiguous. The V and J ends lost 3 bases and 3 bases respectively, with 3 bases between them. CDR3 length: 12 residues. From germline, CDR1 is LGHNT and CDR2 FRNRAP.

The chain has TRBV7-9 and TRBJ2-1; 8 nucleotides match TRBD2. CDR1 and CDR2 from the germline V gene are SEHNR and FQNEAQ (reference sequence). Germline trimming cut 2 bases from V and 6 bases from J; bases unmatched to any gene: 3. The CDR3 extends over 14 amino acids. CDR3: CASSLSGGPNEQFF. For the CDR3, the DNA is TGTGCCAGCAGCTTAAGCGGGGGCCCCAATGAGCAGTTCTTC. Full variable domain (missing parts from reference TRBV7-9 and TRBJ2-1): DTGVSQNPRHKITKRGQNVTFRCDPISEHNRLYWYRQTLGQGPEFLTYFQNEAQLEKSRLLSDRFSAERPKGSFSTLEIQRTEQGDSAMYLCASSLSGGPNEQFFGPGTRLTVL.

This clonotype occurred a few times. The chain carries TRBV28 and TRBJ2-1, with D possibly matching TRBD1 (6 bases). Germline V gene lookup returns CDR1 MDHEN and CDR2 SYDVKM. The germline V and J ends were trimmed by 2 bases and 2 bases, with 19 bases remaining between them. The CDR3 runs to 18 residues. The CDR3 region is CASSLPRVGAGTYNEQFF. Written as DNA, the CDR3 is TGTGCCAGCAGTTTACCCCGGGTGGGGGCCGGGACCTACAATGAGCAGTTCTTC.

The chain is built from TRBV15 and TRBJ1-2; D unclear. This CDR3 has 13 amino acids. The germline CDR1 and CDR2 sequences are LNHNV and YYDKDF (reference sequence). V dropped 0 bases and J dropped 6 bases, with 8 bases sitting between them. The CDR3: CATSRDWDDGYTF. The CDR3, as DNA: TGTGCCACCAGCAGAGATTGGGATGATGGCTACACCTTC. The entire variable domain, with the rest obtained from reference TRBV15 and TRBJ1-2, is as follows: DAMVIQNPRYQVTQFGKPVTLSCSQTLNHNVMYWYQQKSSQAPKLLFHYYDKDFNNEADTPDNFQSRRPNTSFCFLDIRSPGLGDTAMYLCATSRDWDDGYTFGSGTRLTVV.

For this clonotype: A clone one base away is much larger, so this may be a read error. The V and J genes are TRBV29-1 and TRBJ1-2; 7 bases line up with TRBD1. There are 13 residues in the CDR3. From germline, CDR1 is SQVTM and CDR2 ANQGSEA. This chain's CDR3 is CSTGQLPNYGDTF. The CDR3 nucleotides are TGCAGCACGGGACAGCTCCCTAACTATGGCGACACCTTC.

This clonotype was seen a few times. The chain uses TRBV25-1 and TRBJ1-5, with D unclear. V lost 2 bases and J lost 3, with 11 bases in between. Germline V gene lookup returns CDR1 MGHDK and CDR2 SYGVNS. This CDR3 comprises 15 residues. CDR3 loop: CASSELDPPNQPQHF. CDR3 DNA: TGTGCCAGCAGTGAACTGGATCCCCCCAATCAGCCCCAGCATTTT.

A few counts support this clonotype. The chain couples TRBV12-3 or TRBV12-4 to TRBJ2-3; TRBD2 agrees at 9 bases. J gave up 0 bases and V 6 bases, and 7 bases lay outside the gene matches. CDR3 length: 16 amino acids. CDR3 nucleotide sequence: TGTGCCAGCAGCTCCCCTAGCGGGGCGAGCACAGATACGCAGTATTTT. As protein: CASSSPSGASTDTQYF.